This T cell receptor beta chain appears in the sequencing data of a study of blood T cell repertoires in COVID-19. In the study overall: Sites across the United States, Italy and Spain contributed samples from acute and convalescent COVID-19. PBMCs, B-cell-depleted T cells, or T cells were the source of the cDNA or gDNA that made up the material.

V was pared by 6 bases and J by 10 bases, with 16 bases between. Germline CDR1 is SGHDN and CDR2 is FVKESK. The CDR3 length is 14 residues. Sequencing was performed with immunoSEQ multiplex PCR; in TCRdb, only in-frame clones are kept and a portion is missing. Among hundreds of thousands of clones, 89% were seen once, and the ten largest hold approximately 0.9%. The chain employs TRBV14 and TRBJ1-6; D not resolved. The specimen was peripheral blood. This TCR derives from a man between 18 and 29 years old with COVID-19, enrolled during active disease. The CDR3 DNA is TGTGCCAGCAGTCTGGCGGGAGTTCTATCACCCCTCCACTTT. It is translated as CASSLAGVLSPLHF.